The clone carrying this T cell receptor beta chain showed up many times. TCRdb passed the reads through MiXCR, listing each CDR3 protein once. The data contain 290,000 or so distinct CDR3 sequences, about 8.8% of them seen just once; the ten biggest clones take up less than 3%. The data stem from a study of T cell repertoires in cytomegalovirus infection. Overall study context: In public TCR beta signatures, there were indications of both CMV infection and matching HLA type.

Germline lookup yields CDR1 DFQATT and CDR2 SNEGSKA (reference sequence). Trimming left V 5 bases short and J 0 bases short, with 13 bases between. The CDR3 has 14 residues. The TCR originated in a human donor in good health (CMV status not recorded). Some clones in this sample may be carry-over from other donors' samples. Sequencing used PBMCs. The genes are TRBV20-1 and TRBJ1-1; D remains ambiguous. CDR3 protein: CSAAPWSLNTEAFF. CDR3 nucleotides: TGCAGTGCTGCCCCTTGGTCCTTGAACACTGAAGCTTTCTTT.